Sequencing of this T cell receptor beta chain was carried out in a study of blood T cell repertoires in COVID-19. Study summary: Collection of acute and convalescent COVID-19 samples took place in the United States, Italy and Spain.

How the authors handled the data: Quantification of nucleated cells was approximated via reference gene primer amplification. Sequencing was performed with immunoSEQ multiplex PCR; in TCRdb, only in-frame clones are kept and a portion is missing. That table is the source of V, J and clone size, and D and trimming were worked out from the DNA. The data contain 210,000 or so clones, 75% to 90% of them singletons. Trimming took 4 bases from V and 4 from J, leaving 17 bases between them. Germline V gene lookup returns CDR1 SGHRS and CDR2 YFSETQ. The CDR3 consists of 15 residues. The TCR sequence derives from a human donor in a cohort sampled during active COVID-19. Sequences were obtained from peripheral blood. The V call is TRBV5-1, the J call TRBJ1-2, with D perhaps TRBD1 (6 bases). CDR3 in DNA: TGCGCCAGCAGCGCGGACAGACCGCCCTCCTATGGCTACACCTTC. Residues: CASSADRPPSYGYTF.